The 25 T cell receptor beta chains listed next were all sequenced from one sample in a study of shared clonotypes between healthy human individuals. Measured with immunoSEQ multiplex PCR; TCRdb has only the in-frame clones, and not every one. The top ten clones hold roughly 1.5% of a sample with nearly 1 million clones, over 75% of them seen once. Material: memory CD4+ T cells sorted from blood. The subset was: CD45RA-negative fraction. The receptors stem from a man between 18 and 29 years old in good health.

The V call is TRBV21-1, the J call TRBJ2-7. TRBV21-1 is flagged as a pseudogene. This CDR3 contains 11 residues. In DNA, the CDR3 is TGTGCCACCGAAGACCTGTACGAGCAGTACTTC. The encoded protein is CATEDLYEQYF.

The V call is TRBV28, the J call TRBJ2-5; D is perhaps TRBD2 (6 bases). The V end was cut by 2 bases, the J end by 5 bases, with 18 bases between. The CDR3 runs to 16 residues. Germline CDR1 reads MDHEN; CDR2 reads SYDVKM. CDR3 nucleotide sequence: TGTGCCAGCAGTTTAAGCGGCGGGGAGCTGGGTGAGACCCAGTACTTC. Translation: CASSLSGGELGETQYF.

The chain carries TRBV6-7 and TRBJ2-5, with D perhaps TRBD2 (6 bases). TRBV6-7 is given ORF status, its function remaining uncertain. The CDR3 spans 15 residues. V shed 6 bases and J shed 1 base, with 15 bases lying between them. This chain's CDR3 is CASSWGRGGQETQYF. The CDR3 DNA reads TGTGCCAGCAGCTGGGGACGGGGAGGCCAAGAGACCCAGTACTTC.

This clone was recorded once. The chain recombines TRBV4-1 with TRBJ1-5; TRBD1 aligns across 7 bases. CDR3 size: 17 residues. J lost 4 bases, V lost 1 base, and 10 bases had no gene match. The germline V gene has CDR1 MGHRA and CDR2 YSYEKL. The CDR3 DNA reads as TGCGCCAGCAGCCAAGCTGGGACAGCGGTCGGGAATCAGCCCCAGCATTTT. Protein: CASSQAGTAVGNQPQHF.

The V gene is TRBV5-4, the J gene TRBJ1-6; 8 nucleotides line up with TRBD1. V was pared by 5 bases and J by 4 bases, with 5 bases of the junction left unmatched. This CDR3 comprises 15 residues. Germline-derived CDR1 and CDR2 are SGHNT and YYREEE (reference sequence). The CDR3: CASRDGQGYNSPLHF. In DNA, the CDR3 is TGTGCCAGCAGGGACGGACAGGGTTATAATTCACCCCTCCACTTT.

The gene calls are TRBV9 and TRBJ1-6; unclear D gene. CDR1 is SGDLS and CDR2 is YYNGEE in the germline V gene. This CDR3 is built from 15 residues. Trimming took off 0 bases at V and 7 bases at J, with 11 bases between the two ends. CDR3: CASSVDLLGNSPLHF. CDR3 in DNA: TGTGCCAGCAGCGTAGATCTTCTCGGAAATTCACCCCTCCACTTT. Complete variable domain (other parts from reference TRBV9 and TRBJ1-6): DSGVTQTPKHLITATGQRVTLRCSPRSGDLSVYWYQQSLDQGLQFLIQYYNGEERAKGNILERFSAQQFPDLHSELNLSSLELGDSALYFCASSVDLLGNSPLHFGNGTRLTVT.

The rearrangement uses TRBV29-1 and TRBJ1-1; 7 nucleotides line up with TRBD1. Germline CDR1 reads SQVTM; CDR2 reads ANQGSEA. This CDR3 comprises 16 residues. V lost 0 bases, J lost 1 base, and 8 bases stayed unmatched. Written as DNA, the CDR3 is TGCAGCGTTGAAGAATCCGCGACAGGGCCGAACACTGAAGCTTTCTTT. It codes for CSVEESATGPNTEAFF.

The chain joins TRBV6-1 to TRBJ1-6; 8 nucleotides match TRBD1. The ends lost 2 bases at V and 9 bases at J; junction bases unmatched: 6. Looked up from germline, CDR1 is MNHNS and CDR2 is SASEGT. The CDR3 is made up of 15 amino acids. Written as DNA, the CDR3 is TGTGCCAGCAGTGAACCTCGGACAGGGCTTTCACCCCTCCACTTT. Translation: CASSEPRTGLSPLHF.

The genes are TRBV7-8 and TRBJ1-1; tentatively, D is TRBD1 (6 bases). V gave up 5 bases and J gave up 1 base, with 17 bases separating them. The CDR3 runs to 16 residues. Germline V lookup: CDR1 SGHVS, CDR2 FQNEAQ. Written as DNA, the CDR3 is TGTGCCAGCAGCCCACGCGGTGGGGGCGAGAACACTGAAGCTTTCTTT. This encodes CASSPRGGGENTEAFF. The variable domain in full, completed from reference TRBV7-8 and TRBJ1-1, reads GAGVSQSPRYKVAKRGQDVALRCDPISGHVSLFWYQQALGQGPEFLTYFQNEAQLDKSGLPSDRFFAERPEGSVSTLKIQRTQQEDSAVYLCASSPRGGGENTEAFFGQGTRLTVV.

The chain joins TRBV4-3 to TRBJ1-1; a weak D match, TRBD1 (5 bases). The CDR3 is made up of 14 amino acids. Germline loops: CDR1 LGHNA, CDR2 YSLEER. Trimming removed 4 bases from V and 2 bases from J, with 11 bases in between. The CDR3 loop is CASSPHGGNTEAFF. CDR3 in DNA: TGCGCCAGCAGCCCCCATGGGGGAAACACTGAAGCTTTCTTT.

This CDR3 is CASSLRATGVGTEAFF. In DNA form, the CDR3 reads TGTGCCAGCAGTTTAAGGGCGACAGGGGTGGGCACTGAAGCTTTCTTT. The chain employs TRBV27 and TRBJ1-1; 8 bases align to TRBD1. CDR1 is MNHEY, CDR2 SMNVEV, per germline (reference sequence). Losses at the gene ends were 2 bases for V and 4 bases for J; bases not matched to a gene: 9. The CDR3 contains 16 residues.

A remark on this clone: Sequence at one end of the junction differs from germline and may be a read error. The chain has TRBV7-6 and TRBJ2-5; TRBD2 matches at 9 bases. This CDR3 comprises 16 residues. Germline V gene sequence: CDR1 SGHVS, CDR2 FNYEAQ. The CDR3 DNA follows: TGTGCCAGCAGCCTGGGAGCGGGAGGATCCAAGAGAGTTCGGCACTTC. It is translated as CASSLGAGGSKRVRHF.

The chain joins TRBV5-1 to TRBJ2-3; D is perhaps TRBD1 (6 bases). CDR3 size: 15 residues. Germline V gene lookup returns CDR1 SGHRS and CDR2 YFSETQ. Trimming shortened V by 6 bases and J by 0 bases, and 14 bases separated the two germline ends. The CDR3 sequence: CASTSDRPSTDTQYF. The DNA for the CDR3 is TGCGCCAGCACCTCGGACAGACCTAGCACAGATACGCAGTATTTT.

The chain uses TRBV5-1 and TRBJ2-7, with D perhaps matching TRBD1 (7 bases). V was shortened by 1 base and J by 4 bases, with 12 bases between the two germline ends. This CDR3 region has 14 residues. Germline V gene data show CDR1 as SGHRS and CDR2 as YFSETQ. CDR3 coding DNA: TGCGCCAGCAGCTTGAATTCAGGGGGGTACGAGCAGTACTTC. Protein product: CASSLNSGGYEQYF.

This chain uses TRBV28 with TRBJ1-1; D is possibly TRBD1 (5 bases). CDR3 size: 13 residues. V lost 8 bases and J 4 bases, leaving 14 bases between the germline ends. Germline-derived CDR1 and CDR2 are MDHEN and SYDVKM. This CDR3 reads CASLQGGGTEAFF. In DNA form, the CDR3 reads TGTGCCAGCCTTCAGGGCGGGGGCACTGAAGCTTTCTTT.

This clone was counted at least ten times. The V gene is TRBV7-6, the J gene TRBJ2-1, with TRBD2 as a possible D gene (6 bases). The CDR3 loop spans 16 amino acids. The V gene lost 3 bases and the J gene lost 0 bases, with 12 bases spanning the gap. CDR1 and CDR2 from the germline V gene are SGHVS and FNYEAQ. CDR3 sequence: CASSFGGASSYNEQFF. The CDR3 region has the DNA TGTGCCAGCAGCTTCGGCGGGGCGAGCTCCTACAATGAGCAGTTCTTC.

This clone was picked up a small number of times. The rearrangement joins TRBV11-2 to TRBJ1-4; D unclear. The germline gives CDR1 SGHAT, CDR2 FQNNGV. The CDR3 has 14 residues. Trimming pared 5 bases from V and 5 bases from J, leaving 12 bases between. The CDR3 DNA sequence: TGTGCCAGCAGCCTGACGGGATTCAATGAAAAACTGTTTTTT. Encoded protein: CASSLTGFNEKLFF. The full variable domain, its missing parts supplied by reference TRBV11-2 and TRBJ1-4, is EAGVAQSPRYKIIEKRQSVAFWCNPISGHATLYWYQQILGQGPKLLIQFQNNGVVDDSQLPKDRFSAERLKGVDSTLKIQPAKLEDSAVYLCASSLTGFNEKLFFGSGTQLSVL.

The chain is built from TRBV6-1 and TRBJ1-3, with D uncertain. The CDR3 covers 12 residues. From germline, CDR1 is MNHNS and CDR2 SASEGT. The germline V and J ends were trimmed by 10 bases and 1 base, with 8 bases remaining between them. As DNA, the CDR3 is TGTGCCATCCGCCGTTCTGGAAACACCATATATTTT. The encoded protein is CAIRRSGNTIYF.

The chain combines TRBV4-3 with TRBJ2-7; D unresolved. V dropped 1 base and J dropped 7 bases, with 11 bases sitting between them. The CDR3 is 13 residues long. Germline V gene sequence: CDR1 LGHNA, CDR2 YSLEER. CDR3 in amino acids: CASSQGLRWEQYF. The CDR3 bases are TGCGCCAGCAGCCAAGGGTTGCGCTGGGAGCAGTACTTC.

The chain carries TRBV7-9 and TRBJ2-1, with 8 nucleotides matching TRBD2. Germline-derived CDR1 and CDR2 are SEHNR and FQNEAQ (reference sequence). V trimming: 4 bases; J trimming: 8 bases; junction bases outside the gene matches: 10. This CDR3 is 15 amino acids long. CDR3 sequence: CASSSSGRSPHEQFF. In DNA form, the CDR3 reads TGTGCCAGCAGCTCGAGCGGGAGATCACCCCATGAGCAGTTCTTC.

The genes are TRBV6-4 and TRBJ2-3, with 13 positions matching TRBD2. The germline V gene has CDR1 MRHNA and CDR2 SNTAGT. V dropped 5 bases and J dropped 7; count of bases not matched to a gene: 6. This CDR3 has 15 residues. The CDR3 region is CASSPGLAGVNTQYF. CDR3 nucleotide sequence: TGTGCCAGCAGTCCAGGACTAGCGGGGGTCAATACGCAGTATTTT.

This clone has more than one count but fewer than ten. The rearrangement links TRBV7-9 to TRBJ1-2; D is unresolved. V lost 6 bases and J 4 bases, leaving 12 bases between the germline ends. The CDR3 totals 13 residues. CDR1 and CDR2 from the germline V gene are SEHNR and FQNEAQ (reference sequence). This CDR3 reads CASSSQSLYGYTF. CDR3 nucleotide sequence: TGTGCCAGCAGTTCCCAGTCGCTCTATGGCTACACCTTC.

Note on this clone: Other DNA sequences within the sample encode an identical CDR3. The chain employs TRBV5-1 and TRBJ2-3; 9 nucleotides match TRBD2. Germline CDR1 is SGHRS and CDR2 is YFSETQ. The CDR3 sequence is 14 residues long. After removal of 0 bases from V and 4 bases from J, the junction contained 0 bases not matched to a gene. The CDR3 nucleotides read TGCGCCAGCAGCTTGGGGACTAGCGCAGATACGCAGTATTTT. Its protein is CASSLGTSADTQYF. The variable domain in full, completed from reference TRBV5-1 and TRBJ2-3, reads KAGVTQTPRYLIKTRGQQVTLSCSPISGHRSVSWYQQTPGQGLQFLFEYFSETQRNKGNFPGRFSGRQFSNSRSEMNVSTLELGDSALYLCASSLGTSADTQYFGPGTRLTVL.

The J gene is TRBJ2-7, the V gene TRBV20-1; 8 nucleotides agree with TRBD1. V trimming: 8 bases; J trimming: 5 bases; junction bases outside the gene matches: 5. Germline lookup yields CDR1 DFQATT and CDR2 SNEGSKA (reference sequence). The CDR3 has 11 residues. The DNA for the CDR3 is TGCAGTACGGACAGGGTGAACGAGCAGTACTTC. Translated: CSTDRVNEQYF.

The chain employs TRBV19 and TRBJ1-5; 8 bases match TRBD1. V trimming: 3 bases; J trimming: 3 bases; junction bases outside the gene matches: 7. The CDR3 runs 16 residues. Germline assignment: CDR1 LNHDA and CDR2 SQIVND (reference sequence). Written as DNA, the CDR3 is TGTGCCAGTAGTATGGGTTGGACAGGGTACAATCAGCCCCAGCATTTT. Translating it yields CASSMGWTGYNQPQHF.